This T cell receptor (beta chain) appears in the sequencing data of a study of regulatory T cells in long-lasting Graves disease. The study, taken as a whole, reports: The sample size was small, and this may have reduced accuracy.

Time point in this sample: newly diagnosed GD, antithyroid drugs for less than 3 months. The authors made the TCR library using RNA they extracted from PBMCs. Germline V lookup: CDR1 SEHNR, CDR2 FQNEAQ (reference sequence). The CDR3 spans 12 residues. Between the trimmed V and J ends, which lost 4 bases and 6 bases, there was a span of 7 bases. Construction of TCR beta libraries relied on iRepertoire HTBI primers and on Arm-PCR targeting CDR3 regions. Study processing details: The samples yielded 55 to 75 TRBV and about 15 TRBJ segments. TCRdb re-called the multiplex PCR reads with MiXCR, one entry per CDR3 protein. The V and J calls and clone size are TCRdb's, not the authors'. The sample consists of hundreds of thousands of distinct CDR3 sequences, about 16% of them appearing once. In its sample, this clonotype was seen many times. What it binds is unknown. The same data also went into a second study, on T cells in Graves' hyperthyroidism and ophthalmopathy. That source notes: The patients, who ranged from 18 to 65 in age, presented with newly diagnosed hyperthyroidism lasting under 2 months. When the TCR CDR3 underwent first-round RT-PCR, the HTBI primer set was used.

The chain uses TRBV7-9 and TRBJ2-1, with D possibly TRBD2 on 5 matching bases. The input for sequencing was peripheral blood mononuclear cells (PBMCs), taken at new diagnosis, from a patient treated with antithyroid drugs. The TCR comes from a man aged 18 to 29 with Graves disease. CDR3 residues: CASSSRGNEQFF. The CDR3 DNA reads TGTGCCAGCAGCTCACGGGGCAATGAGCAGTTCTTC.